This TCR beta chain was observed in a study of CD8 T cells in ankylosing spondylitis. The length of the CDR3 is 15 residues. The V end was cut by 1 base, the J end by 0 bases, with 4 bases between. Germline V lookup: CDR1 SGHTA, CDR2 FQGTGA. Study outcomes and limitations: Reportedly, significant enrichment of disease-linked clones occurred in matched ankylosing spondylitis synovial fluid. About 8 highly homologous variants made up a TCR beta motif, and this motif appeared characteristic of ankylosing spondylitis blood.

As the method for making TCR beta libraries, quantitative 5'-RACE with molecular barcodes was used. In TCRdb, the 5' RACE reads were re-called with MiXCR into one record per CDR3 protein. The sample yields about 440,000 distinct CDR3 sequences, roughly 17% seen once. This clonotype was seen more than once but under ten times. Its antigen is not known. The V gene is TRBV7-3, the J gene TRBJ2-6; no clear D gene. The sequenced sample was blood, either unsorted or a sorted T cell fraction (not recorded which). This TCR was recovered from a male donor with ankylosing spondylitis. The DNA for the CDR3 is TGTGCCAGCAGCTTAAACCCCTCTGGGGCCAACGTCCTGACTTTC. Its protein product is CASSLNPSGANVLTF.